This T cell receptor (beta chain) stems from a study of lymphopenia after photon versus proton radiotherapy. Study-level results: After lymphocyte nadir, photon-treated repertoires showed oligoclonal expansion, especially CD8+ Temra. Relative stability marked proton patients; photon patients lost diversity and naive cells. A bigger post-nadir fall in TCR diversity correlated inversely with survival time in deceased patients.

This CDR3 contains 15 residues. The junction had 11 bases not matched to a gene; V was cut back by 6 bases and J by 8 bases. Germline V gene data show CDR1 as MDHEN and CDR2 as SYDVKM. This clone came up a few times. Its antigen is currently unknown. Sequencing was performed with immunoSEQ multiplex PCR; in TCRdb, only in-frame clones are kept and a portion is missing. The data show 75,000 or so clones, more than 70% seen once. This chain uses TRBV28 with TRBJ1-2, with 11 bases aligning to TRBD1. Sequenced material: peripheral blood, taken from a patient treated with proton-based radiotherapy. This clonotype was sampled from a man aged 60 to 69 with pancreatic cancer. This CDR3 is CASSSGQGARRGYTF. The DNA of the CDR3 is TGTGCCAGCAGCTCCGGACAGGGGGCGCGCAGAGGCTACACCTTC.